Detailed here is one T cell receptor beta chain. What it recognizes is unknown. The source of the sample is a study of a mutant IDH1 vaccine in newly diagnosed glioma. Overall study context: Vaccines began 4-6 weeks after radiotherapy alone, or with temozolomide cycles.

Sequenced by immunoSEQ multiplex PCR; TCRdb stores in-frame clones only, minus some. Of some 50,000 clones listed, 65% are singletons. Germline CDR1 and CDR2: SGHNT and YYREEE (reference sequence). The CDR3 has 14 amino acids. With 3 bases clipped from V and 5 bases from J, the junction kept 5 bases outside the gene matches. The sample's time point: week 47, end of study. The study gave 300 ug of mutant IDH1 20-mer peptide per vaccine dose, with topical imiquimod. Each donor presented with a new WHO grade 3 or 4 astrocytoma that tested IDH1-mutant and showed ATRX loss. Findings of the study overall: The study observed vaccine-induced immune responses in more than 80% of patients.

The material sequenced was peripheral blood mononuclear cells (PBMCs), taken from a glioma patient whose treatment included an IDH1 peptide vaccine. The clonotype was recovered from a man in his forties or fifties with glioma. Some clones in this sample may be carry-over from other donors' samples. This rearrangement joins TRBV5-4 to TRBJ2-7; 10 bases are shared with TRBD1. CDR3 sequence: CASSYGQGGNEQYF. In DNA, the CDR3 is TGTGCCAGCAGCTACGGACAGGGGGGCAACGAGCAGTACTTC. Variable domain in full (rest from reference TRBV5-4 and TRBJ2-7): ETGVTQSPTHLIKTRGQQVTLRCSSQSGHNTVSWYQQALGQGPQFIFQYYREEENGRGNFPPRFSGLQFPNYSSELNVNALELDDSALYLCASSYGQGGNEQYFGPGTRLTVT.